Sequencing of this TCR beta chain was carried out in a study of OX40 agonist ivuxolimab in advanced cancers. Overall study: Head and neck, renal cell, melanoma or hepatocellular carcinoma were the cancers that dose-escalation patients had. People who had prior anti-PD-1, anti-PD-L1 or anti-CTLA-4 therapy could take part, and around 43% had some.

Study results and limitations: At 0.1 to 3.0 mg/kg and by week 6, clonal expansion occurred in CD4+ and CD8+ blood T cells.

V lost 3 bases and J lost 2, with 2 bases in between. The CDR3 sequence is 11 residues long. Germline lookup yields CDR1 SQVTM and CDR2 ANQGSEA. Regarding this clone: Its antigen remains unknown.

Libraries were prepared by immunoSEQ multiplex PCR; TCRdb keeps only in-frame clonotypes and omits some of them. The sample has 45,000 to 55,000 clones, around 85% seen once; the top ten hold roughly 1.1%. The receptor was derived from an adult with an advanced solid tumor such as melanoma, head and neck, liver or kidney cancer. This chain links TRBV29-1 with TRBJ2-1; the D is unclear. The sample in question was CD4+ or CD8+ T cells sorted from blood, obtained in a trial of the OX40 agonist ivuxolimab. CDR3 coding DNA: TGCAGCGTTGATACCTACAATGAGCAGTTCTTC. It specifies CSVDTYNEQFF.